The T cell receptor (beta chain) described here comes from a study of T cell responses to AZD1222 COVID-19 vaccine. V was trimmed by 4 bases and J by 6 bases, leaving 12 bases between them. This CDR3 is 13 amino acids long. Germline-derived CDR1 and CDR2 are SEHNR and FQNEAQ (reference sequence). About this clone itself: Its antigen is not identified.

The assay was immunoSEQ multiplex PCR, and TCRdb's table has in-frame clones only and misses some. The sample shows approximately 150,000 clones, about 87% of them seen only once. Study-wide findings and caveats: Variant regions that are unmutated are reportedly the target of nearly half of spike-specific TCRs.

The sequences come from peripheral blood, collected 28 days after the second dose of the MenACWY control vaccine. The rearrangement links TRBV7-9 to TRBJ1-2; no reliable D call. This sequence was found in an adult who received the MenACWY meningococcal vaccine as a control. CDR3 nucleotides: TGTGCCAGCAGCTACCCCCAGTGGAATGGCTACACCTTC. This sequence encodes CASSYPQWNGYTF.